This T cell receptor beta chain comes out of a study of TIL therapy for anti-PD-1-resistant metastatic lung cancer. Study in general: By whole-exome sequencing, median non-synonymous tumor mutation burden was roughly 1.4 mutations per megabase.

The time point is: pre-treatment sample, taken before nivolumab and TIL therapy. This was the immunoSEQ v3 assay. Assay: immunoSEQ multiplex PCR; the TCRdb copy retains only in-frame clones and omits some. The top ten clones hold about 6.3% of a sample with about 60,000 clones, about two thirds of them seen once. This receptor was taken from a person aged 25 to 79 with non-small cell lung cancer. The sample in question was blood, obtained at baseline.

In DNA, the CDR3 is TGTGCCAGCAGCCTCCGGTCGGGATTGGACACTGAAGCTTTCTTT. Translation: CASSLRSGLDTEAFF. J is TRBJ1-1 and V is TRBV21-1. TRBV21-1 is marked as a pseudogene. This CDR3 is built from 15 residues.